A selection of T cell receptor beta chains follows, all from one sample in a study of human T cells and chemical hapten exposure. Via MiXCR, TCRdb re-called the RACE reads, giving one row per CDR3 protein. The sample lists around 120,000 distinct CDR3 sequences, 13% occurring once. The sample in question was whole blood, obtained in connection with sensitization to the hapten diphenylcyclopropenone (DPC). The receptors come from a woman between 18 and 30 years old with alopecia areata. Some clones in this sample may be carry-over from other donors' samples. Each CDR3 is given with its conserved first and last residue. A D gene is named only where the DNA matches it firmly. Clone size, where shown, is once, few, many, or a class for clones that have expanded.

d_call,v_call,j_call,clone_size,cdr3_nt,cdr3_aa
-,TRBV28,TRBJ2-7,few,TGTGCCACCATGCGACCCGGGGAGCAGTACTTC,CATMRPGEQYF
-,TRBV7-8,TRBJ1-6,many,TGTGCCAGCAGCTTTGTCCTTGCCAGGGTCGGGCATTCACCCCTCCACTTT,CASSFVLARVGHSPLHF
TRBD2,TRBV12-3/TRBV12-4,TRBJ2-4,few,TGTGCCAGCAGTTTATTAAGCGGGGGTTGGGAAAACATTCAGTACTTC,CASSLLSGGWENIQYF
-,TRBV6-2/TRBV6-3,TRBJ1-5,few,TGTGCCAGCAGTTACGGAGGCAATCAGCCCCAGCATTTT,CASSYGGNQPQHF
TRBD1,TRBV5-1,TRBJ2-7,-,TGCGCCAGCAGCTCAACCAGACAGGGGCTTATTTACGAGCAGTACTTC,CASSSTRQGLIYEQYF
-,TRBV28,TRBJ2-1,few,TGTGCCAGCAGAGCTTGGGGAGTAATGGACAATGAGCAGTTCTTC,CASRAWGVMDNEQFF
TRBD2,TRBV7-9,TRBJ2-7,-,TGTGCCAGCAGCCCCACCCGGCGGGGGGAGTACGAGCAGTACTTC,CASSPTRRGEYEQYF
-,TRBV12-5,TRBJ2-1,few,TGTGCTAGTGGTATACCCCCGGAGCAGTTCTTC,CASGIPPEQFF
-,TRBV3-1,TRBJ2-5,-,TGTGCCAGCAGCCAAGCAGGGAGAGGAGCAGAGACCCAGTACTTC,CASSQAGRGAETQYF
-,TRBV6-6,TRBJ2-2,once,TGTGCCAGCAGTTACTCCAGGCAGAACACCGGGGAGCTGTTTTTT,CASSYSRQNTGELFF
TRBD1,TRBV20-1,TRBJ1-1,-,TGCAGTGCTGGACGGACAGGGGTGAACACTGAAGCTTTCTTT,CSAGRTGVNTEAFF
TRBD1,TRBV4-2,TRBJ1-1,few,TGTGCCAGCAGCCTAGAAACACAGGGGGCAAGGACTGAAGCTTTCTTT,CASSLETQGARTEAFF
TRBD1,TRBV11-2,TRBJ2-7,many,TGTGCCAGCAGCCAAGACAGGGTCTACGAGCAGTACTTC,CASSQDRVYEQYF
TRBD1,TRBV7-2,TRBJ2-7,many,TGTGCCAGCAGATCTACCATCGGGACAGGGGGCGAGCAGTACTTC,CASRSTIGTGGEQYF
-,TRBV29-1,TRBJ1-1,-,TGCAGCGTTGAAGTATCGACAACTGAAGCTTTCTTT,CSVEVSTTEAFF
-,TRBV30,TRBJ2-3,-,TGTGCCTGGAATTCGAGGGGAAGAGGTACAGATACGCAGTATTTT,CAWNSRGRGTDTQYF
-,TRBV11-1,TRBJ2-1,few,TGTGCCAGCAGCCCTCCTAGGGGTGAGCAGTTCTTC,CASSPPRGEQFF
-,TRBV4-3,TRBJ2-7,-,TGCGCCAGCAGCCAAGATTATGGGGGTTTTGGTGACGAGCAGTACTTC,CASSQDYGGFGDEQYF
-,TRBV19,TRBJ2-1,-,TGTGCCAGTACCTTAAGGGGGGGTGTATCGAATGAGCAGTTCTTC,CASTLRGGVSNEQFF
-,TRBV3-2,TRBJ2-2,few,TGTGCCAGCAGCCCGCCAGAACAGGGGACAGGGGAAGAGACCGGGGAGCTGTTTTTT,CASSPPEQGTGEETGELFF
-,TRBV24-1,TRBJ2-1,few,TGTGCCACCAGTGATGGGACTTACAATGAGCAGTTCTTC,CATSDGTYNEQFF
-,TRBV18,TRBJ1-2,-,TGTGCCAGCTCACCACCGGTGGCAGCTTATGGCTACACCTTC,CASSPPVAAYGYTF
-,TRBV6-1,TRBJ2-7,few,TGTGCCAGCAGGGACGGCCGCCTCACCTACGAGCAGTACTTC,CASRDGRLTYEQYF
-,TRBV2,TRBJ2-4,few,TGTGCCAGCAGAGCCGACGGCGCCAAAAACATTCAGTACTTC,CASRADGAKNIQYF
-,TRBV5-4,TRBJ1-4,many,TGTGCCAGCAGCTTGGATTCAGGGGTTACAACTAATGAAAAACTGTTTTTT,CASSLDSGVTTNEKLFF
-,TRBV6-2/TRBV6-3,TRBJ1-1,few,TGTGCCAGCAGCCTTGGTGGTCTGGGCACTGAAGCTTTCTTT,CASSLGGLGTEAFF
-,TRBV29-1,TRBJ2-5,many,TGCAGCGTTGACCCCCGGACAGAGTCAGAGACCCAGTACTTC,CSVDPRTESETQYF
-,TRBV6-5,TRBJ2-5,-,TGTGCCAGCACCGAACGGGAGACCCAGTACTTC,CASTERETQYF
TRBD1,TRBV5-1,TRBJ2-1,few,TGCGCCAGCAGCCTATCGGGACAGAGCTATGAGCAGTTCTTC,CASSLSGQSYEQFF
TRBD1,TRBV27,TRBJ2-5,-,TGTGCCAGCAGTTTGGGGACAGGGGAAAGAGAGACCCAGTACTTC,CASSLGTGERETQYF
-,TRBV7-2,TRBJ2-7,few,TGTGCCAGCAGCGAAATAATTGACAGAGTTTTTCCCCCTTACTCCTACGAGCAGTACTTC,CASSEIIDRVFPPYSYEQYF
-,TRBV11-2,TRBJ2-1,few,TGTGCCAGCAGCTCGTTCCCCGGGGATGAGCAGTTCTTC,CASSSFPGDEQFF
TRBD1,TRBV20-1,TRBJ1-5,-,TGCAGTGCTCCACAGGGGCTGGGCAATCAGCCCCAGCATTTT,CSAPQGLGNQPQHF
TRBD1,TRBV14,TRBJ1-2,few,TGTGCCAGCAGCCAAGGATCGCACAGGGGCCGCTATGGCTACACCTTC,CASSQGSHRGRYGYTF
TRBD2,TRBV7-9,TRBJ2-1,many,TGTGCCAGCAACCAACCAGGGACTAGGGACAATGAGCAGTTCTTC,CASNQPGTRDNEQFF
-,TRBV20-1,TRBJ2-3,-,TGCAGTGCTAGAGTGAGGACTAAAGTAACCGCAGATACGCAGTATTTT,CSARVRTKVTADTQYF
-,TRBV7-9,TRBJ2-3,-,TGTGCCAGCAGCCCAGATAGGAAACCTAGCACAGATACGCAGTATTTT,CASSPDRKPSTDTQYF
-,TRBV7-9,TRBJ2-1,-,TGTGCCAGCAGCGTACCCCCCTACAATGAGCAGTTCTTC,CASSVPPYNEQFF
-,TRBV30,TRBJ1-5,-,TGTGCCTGGAGTGACCCCACGAAGTTGCTAAATCAGCCCCAGCATTTT,CAWSDPTKLLNQPQHF
-,TRBV5-1,TRBJ1-2,-,TGCGCCAGCAGCTTGGGGAGTTACTATGGCTACACCTTC,CASSLGSYYGYTF
-,TRBV19,TRBJ1-5,many,TGTGCCAGTAGTATAAGGGGTAGTCAGCCCCAGCATTTT,CASSIRGSQPQHF
-,TRBV9,TRBJ1-2,few,TGTGCCAGCAGCGTAGCGGCTAACTATGGCTACACCTTC,CASSVAANYGYTF
-,TRBV6-2/TRBV6-3,TRBJ2-1,-,TGTGCCAGCAGTCGACAGGACTATACCTACAATGAGCAGTTCTTC,CASSRQDYTYNEQFF
-,TRBV7-2,TRBJ1-1,-,TGTGCCAGCAGCCCCGAGGGCGCAGCTTTCTTT,CASSPEGAAFF
-,TRBV30,TRBJ1-6,many,TGTGCCTGGAGTGTACCCGAGATAATATGGAATTCACCCCTCCACTTT,CAWSVPEIIWNSPLHF
TRBD2,TRBV4-3,TRBJ2-7,-,TGCGCCAGCAGCCAAGGATGGGCTAGCGGGGGCTACGAGCAGTACTTC,CASSQGWASGGYEQYF
-,TRBV9,TRBJ2-7,few,TGTGCCAGCAGCGGCCGGGACAACTCCTACGAGCAGTACTTC,CASSGRDNSYEQYF
-,TRBV29-1,TRBJ2-2,few,TGCAGCGCCGGACACACCGGGGAGCTGTTTTTT,CSAGHTGELFF
-,TRBV7-3,TRBJ1-5,many,TGTGCCAGCTCGAGGGGACCGGGGGACCTTTATAGCAATCAGCCCCAGCATTTT,CASSRGPGDLYSNQPQHF
-,TRBV18,TRBJ2-7,-,TGTGCCAGCTCATCGGACGTCTCCTACGAGCAGTACTTC,CASSSDVSYEQYF
-,TRBV7-7,TRBJ1-4,few,TGTGCCAGCAGCGTCGGACTTTCAACTAATGAAAAACTGTTTTTT,CASSVGLSTNEKLFF
TRBD2,TRBV19,TRBJ2-1,many,TGTGCCAGTACCGTAGCGGGGGGGCCTCAGTTCTTC,CASTVAGGPQFF
TRBD2,TRBV20-1,TRBJ2-7,-,TGCAGTGCTAGACCACTAGCGGGGGGCATCTACGAGCAGTACTTC,CSARPLAGGIYEQYF
TRBD2,TRBV7-8,TRBJ2-7,many,TGTGCCAGCACCCCCTACCTCCGGACTAGCTCCTACGAGCAGTACTTC,CASTPYLRTSSYEQYF
-,TRBV4-3,TRBJ1-2,-,TGCGCCAGCAGCCAAGAAGGGCAGCCCCACTATGGCTACACCTTC,CASSQEGQPHYGYTF
-,TRBV19,TRBJ2-4,few,TGTGCCAGTAGTGCGAGGGAGCTAGCCAAAAACATTCAGTACTTC,CASSARELAKNIQYF
-,TRBV27,TRBJ2-7,-,TGTGCCAGCAGTGTCGGACTACGTGCCTACGAGCAGTACTTC,CASSVGLRAYEQYF